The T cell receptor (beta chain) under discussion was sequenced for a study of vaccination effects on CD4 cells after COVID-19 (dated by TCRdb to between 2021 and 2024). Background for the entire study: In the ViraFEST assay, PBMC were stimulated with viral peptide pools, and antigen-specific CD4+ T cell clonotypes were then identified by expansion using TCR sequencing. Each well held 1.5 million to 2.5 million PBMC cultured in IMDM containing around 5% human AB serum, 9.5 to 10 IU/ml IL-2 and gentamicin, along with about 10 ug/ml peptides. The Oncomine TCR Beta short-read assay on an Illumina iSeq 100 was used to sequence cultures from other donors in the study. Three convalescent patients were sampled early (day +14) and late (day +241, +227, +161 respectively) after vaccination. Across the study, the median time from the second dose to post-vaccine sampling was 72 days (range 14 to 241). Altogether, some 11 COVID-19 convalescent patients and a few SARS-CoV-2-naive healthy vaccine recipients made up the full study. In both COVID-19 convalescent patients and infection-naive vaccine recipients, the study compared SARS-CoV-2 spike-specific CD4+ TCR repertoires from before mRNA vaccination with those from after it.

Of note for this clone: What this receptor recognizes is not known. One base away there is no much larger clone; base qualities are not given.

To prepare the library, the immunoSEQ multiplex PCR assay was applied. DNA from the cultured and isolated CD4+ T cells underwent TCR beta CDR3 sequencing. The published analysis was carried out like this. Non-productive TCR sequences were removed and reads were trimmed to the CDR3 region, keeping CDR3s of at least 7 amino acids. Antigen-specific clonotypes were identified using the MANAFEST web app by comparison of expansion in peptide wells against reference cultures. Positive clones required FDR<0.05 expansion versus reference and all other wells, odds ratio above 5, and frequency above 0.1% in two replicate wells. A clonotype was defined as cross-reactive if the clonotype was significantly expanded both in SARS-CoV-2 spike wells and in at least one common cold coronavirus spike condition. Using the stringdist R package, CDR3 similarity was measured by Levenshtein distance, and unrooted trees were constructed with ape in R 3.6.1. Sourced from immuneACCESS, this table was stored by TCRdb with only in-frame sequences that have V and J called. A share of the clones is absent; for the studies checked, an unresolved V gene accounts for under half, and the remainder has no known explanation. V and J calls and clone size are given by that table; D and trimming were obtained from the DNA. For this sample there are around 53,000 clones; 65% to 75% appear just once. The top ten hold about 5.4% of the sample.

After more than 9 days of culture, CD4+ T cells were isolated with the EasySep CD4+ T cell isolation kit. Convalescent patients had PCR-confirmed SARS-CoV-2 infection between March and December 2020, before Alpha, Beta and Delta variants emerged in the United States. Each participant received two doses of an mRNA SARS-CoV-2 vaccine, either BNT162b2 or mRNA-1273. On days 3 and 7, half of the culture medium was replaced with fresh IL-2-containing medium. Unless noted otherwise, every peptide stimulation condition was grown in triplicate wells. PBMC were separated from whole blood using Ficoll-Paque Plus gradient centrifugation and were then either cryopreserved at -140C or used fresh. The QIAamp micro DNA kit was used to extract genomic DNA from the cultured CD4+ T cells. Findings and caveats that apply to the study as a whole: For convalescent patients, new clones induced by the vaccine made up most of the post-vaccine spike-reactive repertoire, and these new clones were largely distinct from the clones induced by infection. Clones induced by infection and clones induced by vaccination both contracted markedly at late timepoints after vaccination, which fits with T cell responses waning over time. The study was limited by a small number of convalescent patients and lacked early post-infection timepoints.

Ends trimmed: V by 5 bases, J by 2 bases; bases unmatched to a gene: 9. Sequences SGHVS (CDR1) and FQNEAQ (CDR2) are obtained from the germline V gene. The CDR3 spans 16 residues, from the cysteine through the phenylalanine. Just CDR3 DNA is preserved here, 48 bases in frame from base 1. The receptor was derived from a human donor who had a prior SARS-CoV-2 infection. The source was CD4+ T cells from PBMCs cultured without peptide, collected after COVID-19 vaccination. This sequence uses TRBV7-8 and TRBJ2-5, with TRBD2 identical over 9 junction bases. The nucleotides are TGTGCCAGCAGCCCCGGTAGCGGGGGTAAGCAAGAGACCCAGTACTTC. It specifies CASSPGSGGKQETQYF. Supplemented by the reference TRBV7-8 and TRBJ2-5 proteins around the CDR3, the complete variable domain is GAGVSQSPRYKVAKRGQDVALRCDPISGHVSLFWYQQALGQGPEFLTYFQNEAQLDKSGLPSDRFFAERPEGSVSTLKIQRTQQEDSAVYLCASSPGSGGKQETQYFGPGTRLLVL.